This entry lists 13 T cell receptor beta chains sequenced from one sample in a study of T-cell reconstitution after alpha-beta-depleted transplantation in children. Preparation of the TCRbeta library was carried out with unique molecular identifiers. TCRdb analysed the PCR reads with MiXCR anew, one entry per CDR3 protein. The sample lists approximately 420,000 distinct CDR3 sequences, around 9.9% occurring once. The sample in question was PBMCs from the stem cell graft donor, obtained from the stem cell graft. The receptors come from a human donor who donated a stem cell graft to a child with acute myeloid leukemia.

CDR3 residues: CASSQDGSAFPEAFF. The CDR3 DNA reads TGTGCCAGCAGCCAAGATGGCAGTGCCTTTCCCGAAGCTTTCTTT. The rearrangement uses TRBV4-2 and TRBJ1-1; no firm D call. V was cut by 0 bases and J by 8 bases, with 16 bases left in between. The CDR3 totals 15 residues. Germline lookup yields CDR1 LGHNA and CDR2 YNFKEQ.

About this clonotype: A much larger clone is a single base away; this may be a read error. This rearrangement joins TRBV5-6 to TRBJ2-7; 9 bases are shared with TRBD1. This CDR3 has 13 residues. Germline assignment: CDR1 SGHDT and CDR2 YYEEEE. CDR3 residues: CAISYGQGQWQYF. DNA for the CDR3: TGTGCCATCAGCTACGGACAGGGGCAGTGGCAGTACTTC. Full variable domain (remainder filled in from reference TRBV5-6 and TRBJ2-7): DAGVTQSPTHLIKTRGQQVTLRCSPKSGHDTVSWYQQALGQGPQFIFQYYEEEERQRGNFPDRFSGHQFPNYSSELNVNALLLGDSALYLCAISYGQGQWQYFGPGTRLTVT.

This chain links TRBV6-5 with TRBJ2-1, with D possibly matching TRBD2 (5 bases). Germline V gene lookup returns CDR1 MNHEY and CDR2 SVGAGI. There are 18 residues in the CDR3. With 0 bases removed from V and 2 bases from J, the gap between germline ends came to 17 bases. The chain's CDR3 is CASSYSGWRANTYNEQFF. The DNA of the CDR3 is TGTGCCAGCAGTTACTCTGGGTGGCGGGCCAACACCTACAATGAGCAGTTCTTC.

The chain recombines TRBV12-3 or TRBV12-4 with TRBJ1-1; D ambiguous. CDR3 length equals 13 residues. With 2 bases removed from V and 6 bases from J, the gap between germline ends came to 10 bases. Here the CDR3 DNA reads TGTGCCAGCAGTTTAACCGGGAGGGCTGAAGCTTTCTTT. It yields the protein CASSLTGRAEAFF.

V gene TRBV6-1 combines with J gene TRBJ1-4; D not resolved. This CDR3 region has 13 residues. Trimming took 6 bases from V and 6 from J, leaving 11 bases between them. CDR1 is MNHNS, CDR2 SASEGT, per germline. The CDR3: CASSAVPYEKLFF. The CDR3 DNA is TGTGCCAGCAGCGCCGTGCCTTATGAAAAACTGTTTTTT.

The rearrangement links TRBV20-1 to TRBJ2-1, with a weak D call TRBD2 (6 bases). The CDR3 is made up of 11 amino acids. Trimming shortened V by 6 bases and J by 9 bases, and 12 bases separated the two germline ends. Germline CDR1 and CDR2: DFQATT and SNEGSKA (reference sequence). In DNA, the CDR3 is TGCAGTGCCCGGGAGCGCTTTGAGCAGTTCTTC. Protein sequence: CSARERFEQFF.

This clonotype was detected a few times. The CDR3 DNA reads as TGTGCCAGCAGTTTATCCGCTGTGGGAGGGTTATTACACACTGAAGCTTTCTTT. Its protein is CASSLSAVGGLLHTEAFF. V usage is TRBV27 and J usage is TRBJ1-1; D is unresolved. V was shortened by 0 bases and J by 3 bases, with 20 bases between the two germline ends. CDR1 is MNHEY and CDR2 is SMNVEV in the germline V gene (reference sequence). This CDR3 comprises 18 residues.

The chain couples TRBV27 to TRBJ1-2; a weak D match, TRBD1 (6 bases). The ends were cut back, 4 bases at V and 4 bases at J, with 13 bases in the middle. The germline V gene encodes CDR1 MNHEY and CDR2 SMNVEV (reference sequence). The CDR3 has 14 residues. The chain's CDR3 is CASSSGGLAYGYTF. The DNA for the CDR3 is TGTGCCAGCAGTTCGGGGGGGCTTGCCTATGGCTACACCTTC.

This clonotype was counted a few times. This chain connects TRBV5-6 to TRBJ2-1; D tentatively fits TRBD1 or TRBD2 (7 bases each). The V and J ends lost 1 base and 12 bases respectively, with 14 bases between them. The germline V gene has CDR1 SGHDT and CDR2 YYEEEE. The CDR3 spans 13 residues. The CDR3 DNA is TGTGCCAGCAGCTTGTACGACAGGGAGGGGCAGTTCTTC. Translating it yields CASSLYDREGQFF. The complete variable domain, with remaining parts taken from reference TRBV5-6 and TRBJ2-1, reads DAGVTQSPTHLIKTRGQQVTLRCSPKSGHDTVSWYQQALGQGPQFIFQYYEEEERQRGNFPDRFSGHQFPNYSSELNVNALLLGDSALYLCASSLYDREGQFFGPGTRLTVL.

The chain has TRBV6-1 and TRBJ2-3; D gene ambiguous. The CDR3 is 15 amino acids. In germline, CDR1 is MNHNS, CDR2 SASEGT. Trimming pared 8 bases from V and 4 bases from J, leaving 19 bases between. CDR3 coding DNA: TGTGCCAGCCGTCCGTCTACCCAGTTCCCAGATACGCAGTATTTT. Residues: CASRPSTQFPDTQYF.

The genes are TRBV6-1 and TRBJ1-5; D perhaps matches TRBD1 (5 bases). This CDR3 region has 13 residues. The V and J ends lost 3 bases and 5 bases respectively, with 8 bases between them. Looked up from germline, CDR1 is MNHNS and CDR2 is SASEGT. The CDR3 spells CASSEGVDQPQHF. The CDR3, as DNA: TGTGCCAGCAGTGAGGGGGTCGATCAGCCCCAGCATTTT.

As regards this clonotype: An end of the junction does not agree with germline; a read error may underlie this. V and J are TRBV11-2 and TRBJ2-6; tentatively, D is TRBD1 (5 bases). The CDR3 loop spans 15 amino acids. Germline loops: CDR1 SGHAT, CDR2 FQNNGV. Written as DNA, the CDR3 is TGTGCCAGCAGCTTGAGGTTCTCTGGGGCCAACGGCCTGACTTTC. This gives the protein CASSLRFSGANGLTF. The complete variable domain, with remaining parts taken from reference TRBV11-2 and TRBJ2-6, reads EAGVAQSPRYKIIEKRQSVAFWCNPISGHATLYWYQQILGQGPKLLIQFQNNGVVDDSQLPKDRFSAERLKGVDSTLKIQPAKLEDSAVYLCASSLRFSGANGLTFGAGSRLTVL.

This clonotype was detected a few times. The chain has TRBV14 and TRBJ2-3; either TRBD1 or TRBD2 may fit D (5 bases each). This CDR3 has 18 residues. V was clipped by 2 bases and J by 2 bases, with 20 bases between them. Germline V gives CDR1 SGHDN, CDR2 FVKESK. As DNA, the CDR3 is TGTGCCAGCAGCCAACTGATATTTGGACACGGGGACACAGATACGCAGTATTTT. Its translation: CASSQLIFGHGDTDTQYF.